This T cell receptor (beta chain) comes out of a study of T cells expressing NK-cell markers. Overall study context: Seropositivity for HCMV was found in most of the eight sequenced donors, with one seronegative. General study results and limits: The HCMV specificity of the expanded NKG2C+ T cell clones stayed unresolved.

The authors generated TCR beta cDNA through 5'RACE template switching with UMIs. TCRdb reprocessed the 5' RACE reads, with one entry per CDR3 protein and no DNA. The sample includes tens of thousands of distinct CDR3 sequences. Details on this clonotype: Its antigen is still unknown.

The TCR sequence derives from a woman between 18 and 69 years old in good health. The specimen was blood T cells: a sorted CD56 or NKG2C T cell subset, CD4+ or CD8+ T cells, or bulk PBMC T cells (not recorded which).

CDR3 residues: CASSPGQGAAEAFF. This chain connects TRBV4-1 to TRBJ1-1; no DNA is available, so the TRBD1 call from TCRdb remains unchecked. Germline V CDR1 and CDR2: MGHRA, YSYEKL. CDR3 length: 14 amino acids.